These 21 T cell receptor beta chains were all obtained from the same sample, sequenced in a study of identifying expanded T cells in peripheral blood. The data were produced by immunoSEQ multiplex PCR, yet TCRdb's version contains in-frame clones alone and is incomplete. The table has roughly 86,000 clones, roughly 84% seen once. The specimen sequenced was blood. The receptor source for this set is a person aged 18 to 75 in good health.

This chain uses TRBV27 with TRBJ1-1; D is unresolved. V lost 3 bases and J 6 bases, leaving 8 bases between the germline ends. Looked up from germline, CDR1 is MNHEY and CDR2 is SMNVEV (reference sequence). The CDR3 covers 12 residues. CDR3 sequence reads: CASSLVGSEAFF. DNA for the CDR3: TGTGCCAGCAGTTTGGTAGGGTCTGAAGCTTTCTTT.

This clone was found a few times. The gene calls are TRBV30 and TRBJ1-2; no clear D gene. The CDR3 is made up of 12 amino acids. The V end lost 5 bases, the J end lost 8 bases, and 15 bases lay between the germline ends. Germline loops: CDR1 GTSNPN, CDR2 SVGIG (reference sequence). The CDR3 bases are TGTGCCTGGGGGATGACGGGTGGCGGCTACACCTTC. Amino acids: CAWGMTGGGYTF. The whole variable domain, filled in from reference TRBV30 and TRBJ1-2, reads SQTIHQWPATLVQPVGSPLSLECTVEGTSNPNLYWYRQAAGRGLQLLFYSVGIGQISSEVPQNLSASRPQDRQFILSSKKLLLSDSGFYLCAWGMTGGGYTFGSGTRLTVV.

CDR3 sequence (DNA): TGTGCCAGCAGCTTCTTCGGTTACGAGCAGTACTTC. As protein: CASSFFGYEQYF. The chain links TRBV11-3 to TRBJ2-7; unclear D gene. Per the germline V gene, CDR1 is SGHNT and CDR2 is YENEEA. There are 12 residues in the CDR3. V dropped 3 bases and J dropped 4 bases, with 7 bases sitting between them.

The chain links TRBV6-1 to TRBJ2-7; D is perhaps TRBD1 (5 bases). This CDR3 has 13 amino acids. The V end lost 3 bases, the J end lost 3 bases, and 9 bases lay between the germline ends. Germline values: CDR1 MNHNS, CDR2 SASEGT. Written as DNA, the CDR3 is TGTGCCAGCAGTGAGTGGGGCTTCTACGAGCAGTACTTC. Protein sequence: CASSEWGFYEQYF.

J is TRBJ1-1 and V is TRBV7-9, with a weak D call TRBD1 (6 bases). Trimming took 4 bases from V and 1 from J, leaving 10 bases between them. The CDR3 is 14 amino acids. Germline CDR1 reads SEHNR; CDR2 reads FQNEAQ (reference sequence). CDR3 nucleotides: TGTGCCAGCAGCTATTACAGGGAGAACACTGAAGCTTTCTTT. Its protein product is CASSYYRENTEAFF.

This chain links TRBV19 with TRBJ2-1; TRBD1 agrees at 9 bases. V lost 3 bases, J lost 7 bases, and 10 bases stayed unmatched. Germline lookup yields CDR1 LNHDA and CDR2 SQIVND (reference sequence). CDR3 length: 16 amino acids. CDR3 sequence: CASSMGRGQGFNEQFF. As DNA, the CDR3 is TGTGCCAGTAGTATGGGTCGGGGACAGGGTTTTAATGAGCAGTTCTTC.

This rearrangement joins TRBV2 to TRBJ2-6; D may correspond to TRBD1 or TRBD2 (5 bases each). Trimming removed 6 bases at V and 0 bases at J, with 12 bases between. Germline loops: CDR1 SNHLY, CDR2 FYNNEI. This CDR3 comprises 16 residues. This chain's CDR3 is CASSLGRNSGANVLTF. CDR3 DNA sequence: TGTGCCAGCAGCTTGGGACGGAACTCTGGGGCCAACGTCCTGACTTTC.

J is TRBJ2-2 and V is TRBV6-5, with D maybe TRBD2 (5 bases). Trimming left V 0 bases short and J 6 bases short, with 5 bases between. The CDR3 spans 13 residues. Germline CDR1 reads MNHEY; CDR2 reads SVGAGI. The CDR3 DNA follows: TGTGCCAGCAGTTACTCGGAGGCCGGGGAGCTGTTTTTT. Translating it yields CASSYSEAGELFF.

The rearrangement uses TRBV19 and TRBJ2-1, with 8 nucleotides matching TRBD1. The CDR3 consists of 16 residues. CDR1 and CDR2 (germline): LNHDA, SQIVND (reference sequence). Trimming cost V 3 bases and J 4 bases; bases outside gene matches: 8. CDR3 residues: CASSILGRGRYNEQFF. The CDR3 nucleotides read TGTGCCAGTAGTATCTTAGGCAGGGGGCGGTACAATGAGCAGTTCTTC.

V gene TRBV6-1 combines with J gene TRBJ2-5; possibly TRBD2 for D (6 bases). The CDR3 loop spans 13 amino acids. Germline V gene lookup returns CDR1 MNHNS and CDR2 SASEGT. The germline V and J ends were trimmed by 5 bases and 4 bases, with 11 bases remaining between them. The CDR3: CASSRGFRETQYF. The CDR3 DNA reads TGTGCCAGCAGTCGGGGGTTTCGAGAGACCCAGTACTTC.

The CDR3 spells CASSSIGLGYTF. The CDR3, as DNA: TGTGCCAGCAGCTCGATCGGACTCGGCTACACCTTC. This sequence joins TRBV7-2 and TRBJ1-2; D uncertain. V lost 4 bases, J lost 8 bases, and 11 bases lay in between. The length of the CDR3 is 12 residues. From germline, CDR1 is SGHTA and CDR2 FQGNSA.

This clone came up a few times. The genes are TRBV7-2 and TRBJ2-1; 8 positions match TRBD2. The V gene end was trimmed by 6 bases and the J gene end by 7 bases; junction bases not matched to a gene: 11. The CDR3 contains 15 residues. CDR1 SGHTA and CDR2 FQGNSA come from the germline V gene. In nucleotides, the CDR3 is TGTGCCAGCAGACAAGGGACTAGTGGGTTTAATGAGCAGTTCTTC. Encoded protein: CASRQGTSGFNEQFF.

This rearrangement joins TRBV4-3 to TRBJ2-4; D gene unclear. The CDR3 is 15 amino acids. V was cut by 1 base and J by 3 bases, with 10 bases left in between. Germline CDR1 and CDR2: LGHNA and YSLEER. The CDR3 DNA follows: TGCGCCAGCAGCCAAGTTGCCCTGGGCAAAAACATTCAGTACTTC. It specifies CASSQVALGKNIQYF.

CDR3 protein: CATSRSRQGTYEQYF. In DNA, the CDR3 is TGTGCCACCAGCAGATCCCGACAGGGGACCTACGAGCAGTACTTC. The chain combines TRBV15 with TRBJ2-7, with 8 bases identical to TRBD1. Trimming at V came to 2 bases and at J to 2 bases, leaving 5 bases not matched to a gene. Per germline, CDR1 LNHNV and CDR2 YYDKDF (reference sequence). The CDR3 extends over 15 amino acids.

V is TRBV6-5 and J is TRBJ2-7; D not certain. This CDR3 spans 11 amino acids. V gave up 8 bases and J gave up 2 bases, with 7 bases separating them. Germline V gives CDR1 MNHEY, CDR2 SVGAGI. The CDR3 is CASGRTYEQYF. Here the CDR3 DNA reads TGTGCCAGCGGACGGACCTACGAGCAGTACTTC.

The chain is built from TRBV30 and TRBJ2-7; D might be TRBD2 (7 bases). Germline loops: CDR1 GTSNPN, CDR2 SVGIG (reference sequence). The CDR3 runs to 12 residues. With 1 base removed from V and 5 bases from J, the gap between germline ends came to 9 bases. The CDR3 DNA is TGTGCCTGGAGTGGAGGGGGGGACGAGCAGTACTTC. Protein: CAWSGGGDEQYF.

CDR3 residues: CASSIDRYYGYTF. DNA for the CDR3: TGTGCCAGTAGTATAGACAGGTACTATGGCTACACCTTC. V and J are TRBV19 and TRBJ1-2; no definite D call. The germline gives CDR1 LNHDA, CDR2 SQIVND (reference sequence). V gave up 0 bases and J gave up 3 bases, with 5 bases separating them. The CDR3 is 13 amino acids. Full variable domain (missing parts from reference TRBV19 and TRBJ1-2): DGGITQSPKYLFRKEGQNVTLSCEQNLNHDAMYWYRQDPGQGLRLIYYSQIVNDFQKGDIAEGYSVSREKKESFPLTVTSAQKNPTAFYLCASSIDRYYGYTFGSGTRLTVV.

The genes are TRBV9 and TRBJ2-2; 11 nucleotides line up with TRBD1. Trimming at V came to 7 bases and at J to 6 bases, leaving 2 bases not matched to a gene. The CDR3 length is 13 residues. Germline assignment: CDR1 SGDLS and CDR2 YYNGEE. CDR3 amino acids: CASGGQGAGELFF. In DNA, the CDR3 is TGTGCCAGCGGGGGACAGGGGGCCGGGGAGCTGTTTTTT.

The rearrangement links TRBV6-5 to TRBJ1-2; 7 bases align to TRBD1. CDR1 and CDR2 from the germline V gene are MNHEY and SVGAGI. This CDR3 spans 14 amino acids. V gave up 5 bases and J gave up 4 bases; unmatched junction bases: 7. The CDR3 spells CASSKQGFSYGYTF. The CDR3 DNA reads as TGTGCCAGCAGTAAACAGGGGTTCAGCTATGGCTACACCTTC.

This chain uses TRBV5-8 with TRBJ1-1; D gene uncertain. Deletions cut 0 bases from V and 5 bases from J, with 8 bases between. The V gene's germline CDR1 is SGHTS and CDR2 YDEGEE. This CDR3 spans 13 amino acids. This CDR3 reads CASSLGMGTEAFF. As DNA, the CDR3 is TGTGCCAGCAGCTTGGGTATGGGGACTGAAGCTTTCTTT.

Remarks on this clone: A much larger clone sits a single nucleotide away, making a read error possible. The genes are TRBV5-6 and TRBJ1-2; the D gene is possibly TRBD1 (5 bases). Germline CDR1 is SGHDT and CDR2 is YYEEEE. V gave up 4 bases and J gave up 10 bases, with 26 bases separating them. The CDR3 spans 16 residues. DNA of the CDR3: TGTGCCAGCAGCCTAATCGACGTAGGGGCTTCGAAGGTCTACACCTTC. Residues: CASSLIDVGASKVYTF.